A single T cell receptor (beta chain) is shown here with its context. V lost 3 bases and J lost 5, with 7 bases in between. The CDR3 sequence is 12 residues long. Germline CDR1 and CDR2: SGHNT and YENEEA. Generated by immunoSEQ multiplex PCR, the TCRdb table keeps only in-frame clones and is missing some. The sample comprises approximately 79,000 clones, approximately 80% of which are singletons, and less than 6.5% rests with the top ten. The sample belongs to a study of PD-1 blockade in mismatch repair-deficient tumors. Mismatch repair deficiency was confirmed in all patients, by PCR or immunohistochemistry.

Specimen: peripheral blood, collected 44 weeks after starting pembrolizumab. The chain employs TRBV11-3 and TRBJ2-5, with unresolved D. The origin of this receptor is an adult with mismatch repair-deficient cancer. The CDR3 sequence: CASSFSSETQYF. CDR3 sequence (DNA): TGTGCCAGCAGCTTTTCGTCGGAGACCCAGTACTTC.